The source of this T cell receptor (beta chain) is a study of blood T cells in healthy people across ages. Study-level background: When template switching was applied, about one barcoded beta molecule was captured per two T cells.

Trimming pared 3 bases from V and 1 base from J, leaving 10 bases between. The CDR3 is made up of 15 amino acids. As for this clonotype: Its specificity is unknown.

Investigators took approximately 10 milliliters of peripheral blood from every donor. General observations from the study: Strongly correlated with naive T cell percentage was TCR beta diversity.

Together with a sample-barcoded 5' primer, a J-beta primer mix was included in a second PCR lasting about 7 to 12 cycles. TCRdb processed the 5' RACE reads anew with MiXCR; each CDR3 protein has one entry. Altogether fewer than 2,000,000 distinct CDR3 sequences are present, roughly 32% being singletons, with the ten largest covering approximately 10%. The V and J genes are TRBV12-3 or TRBV12-4 and TRBJ1-5, with a tentative D call TRBD1 (5 bases). The sequenced sample consisted of blood. The clonotype originates from a woman in her 30s in good health. The CDR3 region has the DNA TGTGCCAGCAGTTTTAGAGGGGTAAGCAATCAGCCCCAGCATTTT. This codes for CASSFRGVSNQPQHF.